The clone carrying this TCR beta chain came up once. Its antigen is not identified. This entry comes from a study of T cell repertoires in cytomegalovirus infection. Across the whole study: Well-studied HLA-B-restricted epitopes and recently identified HLA-C-restricted epitopes of CMV were both used in the study. Public TCR beta signatures were indicative of both CMV infection and a matching HLA type.

TCRdb re-called the reads through MiXCR, storing one row per CDR3 protein. The sample holds about 360,000 distinct CDR3 sequences, about 34% seen once. Study results and limitations: In two of eight donors, the top clonotype was HLA-C-restricted CMV-specific. The study identified carriers of CMV plus the relevant HLA from cumulative public TCR beta family frequency.

Germline assignment: CDR1 MNHEY and CDR2 SMNVEV (reference sequence). The length of the CDR3 is 13 residues. V was shortened by 3 bases and J by 10 bases, with 13 bases between the two germline ends. Source: cultured PBMCs, taken from culture after CMV antigen stimulation. The gene calls are TRBV27 and TRBJ1-5; D is ambiguous. This clonotype originated in a human donor in good health (CMV status not recorded). Some clones in this sample may be carry-over from other donors' samples. DNA for the CDR3: TGTGCCAGCAGTTTCGGCAGAAGTCGACCCCAGCATTTT. Protein: CASSFGRSRPQHF.